The clone carrying this T cell receptor (beta chain) showed up just a few times. This entry is derived from a study of T-cell reconstitution after alpha-beta-depleted transplantation in children. V lost 6 bases and J 4 bases, leaving 12 bases between the germline ends. Germline V lookup: CDR1 MNHNY, CDR2 SVGAGI (reference sequence). This CDR3 region has 13 residues. Unique molecular identifiers were incorporated into the prepared TCRbeta library. TCRdb analysed the PCR reads with MiXCR anew, one entry per CDR3 protein. Of about 610,000 distinct CDR3 sequences in the sample, 10% to 13% were seen once. The specimen was PBMCs from the stem cell graft donor, collected from the stem cell graft. This receptor was taken from a human donor who donated a stem cell graft to a child with acute myeloid leukemia. The chain couples TRBV6-6 to TRBJ1-2, with D unresolved. CDR3 in DNA: TGTGCCAGCAGAACCGGACCGCTCTATGGCTACACCTTC. As protein: CASRTGPLYGYTF.